Sequencing of this T cell receptor beta chain was carried out in a study of cytomegalovirus exposure and HLA in healthy donors. As for the study in general: The study's early data release held about 77 million unique TCRs from HLA-typed donors. General study points: Later analysis identified 15,000 to 20,000 TCR beta sequences associated with HLA alleles, using a false discovery rate threshold of 0.05.

60 Vbeta and 13 Jbeta primers were used in PCR. How the authors handled the data: Approximately 11 million of the 75 million to 95 million unique TCR beta chains counted in a later analysis were shared. Assay used: immunoSEQ multiplex PCR; TCRdb lists only in-frame clones, some missing. The DNA was the basis for D and trimming; V, J and clone size are from that table. The profile shows under 90,000 clones, about 70% of them singletons. The CDR3 is made up of 14 amino acids. Germline V gene lookup returns CDR1 MNHEY and CDR2 SMNVEV (reference sequence). Losses at the gene ends were 7 bases for V and 3 bases for J; bases not matched to a gene: 5. While unrecorded immune exposures were likely, the donors were nominally healthy when sampled. This clone was recorded once. Its specificity is unknown.

The chain combines TRBV27 with TRBJ2-2; TRBD2 aligns across 7 bases. The specimen was PBMCs. The receptor was isolated from a woman aged 45 to 65 in good health and CMV-seropositive. The CDR3 loop is CASTGLGDTGELFF. The CDR3 DNA reads as TGTGCCAGCACCGGACTAGGGGACACCGGGGAGCTGTTTTTT.